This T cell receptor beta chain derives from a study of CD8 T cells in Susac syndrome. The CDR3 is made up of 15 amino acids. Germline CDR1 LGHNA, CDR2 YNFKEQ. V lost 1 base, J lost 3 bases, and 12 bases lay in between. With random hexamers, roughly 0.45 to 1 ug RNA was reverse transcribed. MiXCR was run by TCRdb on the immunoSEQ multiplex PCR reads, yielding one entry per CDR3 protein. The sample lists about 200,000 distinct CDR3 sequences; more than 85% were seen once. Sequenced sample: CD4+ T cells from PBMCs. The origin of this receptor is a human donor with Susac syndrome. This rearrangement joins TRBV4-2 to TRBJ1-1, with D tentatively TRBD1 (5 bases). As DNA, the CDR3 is TGTGCCAGCAGCCAAGGTTTAGGGGCCCACACTGAAGCTTTCTTT. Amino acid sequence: CASSQGLGAHTEAFF.